This entry describes one TCR beta chain. Its antigen is undetermined. The CDR3 has 15 residues. Germline values: CDR1 SEHNR, CDR2 FQNEAQ (reference sequence). Trimming cost V 11 bases and J 6 bases; bases outside gene matches: 12. The sample originates from a study of shared clonotypes between healthy human individuals. Study background: Each donor had three CD4 naive, three CD4 memory, two CD8 naive and one CD8 memory plate.

Overall study findings and caveats: The study sampled only blood, and tissue repertoires likely differ.

Every donor was a Caucasian adult from Nashville, Tennessee. Investigators divided CD4+ cells into CD45RA+ naive and CD45RA-negative memory subsets. Sequencing used immunoSEQ multiplex PCR; TCRdb keeps in-frame clones, though not all of them. The sample lists 2,500,000 or so clones, about 92% occurring once. Material for sequencing was naive CD4+ T cells sorted from blood. This sample's subset: CD45RA+ positively selected. The TCR comes from a man between 18 and 29 years old in good health. J is TRBJ2-2 and V is TRBV7-9, with 10 bases aligning to TRBD2. The CDR3 DNA sequence: TGTGCCGTTTCCCGGGGACTAGCGATGGCCGGGGAGCTGTTTTTT. It encodes CAVSRGLAMAGELFF. Together with reference TRBV7-9 and TRBJ2-2, the CDR3 gives the full variable domain: DTGVSQNPRHKITKRGQNVTFRCDPISEHNRLYWYRQTLGQGPEFLTYFQNEAQLEKSRLLSDRFSAERPKGSFSTLEIQRTEQGDSAMYLCAVSRGLAMAGELFFGEGSRLTVL.